The 22 T cell receptor beta chains in this list originate from one sample, sequenced in a study of T-cell reconstitution after alpha-beta-depleted transplantation in children. Unique molecular identifiers were incorporated into the prepared TCRbeta library. MiXCR was run by TCRdb on the PCR reads, yielding one entry per CDR3 protein. This sample has about 830,000 distinct CDR3 sequences; about 16% occur once, and the top ten carry about 5%. The material sequenced was PBMCs, mostly from graft donor cells, taken 360 days after TCRalphabeta/CD19-depleted stem cell transplant. The receptors here all came from a male patient between 5 and 17 years old who had a stem cell transplant for acute lymphoblastic leukemia, so the T cells may come from the graft donor.

This sequence joins TRBV20-1 and TRBJ1-4; 9 bases agree with TRBD1. The V and J ends lost 3 bases and 0 bases, in that order; junction bases with no gene match: 8. The CDR3 extends over 17 amino acids. Germline CDR1 is DFQATT and CDR2 is SNEGSKA (reference sequence). CDR3 residues: CSASPWDRAATNEKLFF. Here the CDR3 DNA reads TGCAGTGCTAGCCCCTGGGACAGGGCCGCAACTAATGAAAAACTGTTTTTT.

This clonotype was found many times. J is TRBJ1-6 and V is TRBV20-1; maybe TRBD1 (5 bases). The V gene's germline CDR1 is DFQATT and CDR2 SNEGSKA (reference sequence). V lost 1 base, J lost 14 bases, and 12 bases lay in between. The CDR3 loop spans 12 amino acids. CDR3 sequence (DNA): TGCAGTGCTAGAGGGGTGGACAAGTCCCTCCACTTT. Translating it yields CSARGVDKSLHF.

In its sample, this clonotype was seen a few times. The chain links TRBV11-2 to TRBJ1-3, with unresolved D. Trimming took 5 bases from V and 0 from J, leaving 11 bases between them. The CDR3 spans 15 residues. Germline CDR1 SGHAT, CDR2 FQNNGV. CDR3 bases: TGTGCCAGCAGCCCCGTTATGAGCTCTGGAAACACCATATATTTT. Encoded protein: CASSPVMSSGNTIYF.

CDR3 residues: CASSLGGLLAGGPRTGELFF. CDR3 bases: TGTGCCAGCAGCTTAGGCGGTTTACTAGCGGGAGGGCCCCGCACCGGGGAGCTGTTTTTT. This rearrangement joins TRBV11-2 to TRBJ2-2; 13 bases map to TRBD2. Trimming removed 1 base from V and 4 bases from J; junction bases left unmatched: 12. This CDR3 contains 20 residues. Germline lookup yields CDR1 SGHAT and CDR2 FQNNGV.

The chain recombines TRBV4-1 with TRBJ1-1, with D uncertain. V was pared by 1 base and J by 3 bases, with 9 bases between. This CDR3 comprises 14 residues. The germline V gene has CDR1 MGHRA and CDR2 YSYEKL. The CDR3 nucleotides are TGCGCCAGCAGCCAAGTCCAATATGACACTGAAGCTTTCTTT. It translates to CASSQVQYDTEAFF.

This clonotype was counted only a few times. The rearrangement links TRBV5-1 to TRBJ2-1; D possibly corresponds to TRBD2 (6 bases). The CDR3 is 13 residues long. The V and J ends lost 6 bases and 5 bases respectively, with 12 bases between them. CDR1 SGHRS and CDR2 YFSETQ come from the germline V gene. The DNA for the CDR3 is TGCGCCAGCATGGAGGGAACCCACAATGAGCAGTTCTTC. It is translated as CASMEGTHNEQFF. The complete variable domain, with remaining parts taken from reference TRBV5-1 and TRBJ2-1, reads KAGVTQTPRYLIKTRGQQVTLSCSPISGHRSVSWYQQTPGQGLQFLFEYFSETQRNKGNFPGRFSGRQFSNSRSEMNVSTLELGDSALYLCASMEGTHNEQFFGPGTRLTVL.

The V gene is TRBV18, the J gene TRBJ2-7, with D possibly being TRBD1 or TRBD2 (5 bases each). Germline CDR1 is KGHSH and CDR2 is LQKENI. V lost 6 bases to trimming and J lost 3 bases, with 15 bases between them. The CDR3 spans 14 residues. The CDR3 DNA sequence: TGTGCCAGCTCCGGGGCCTACGGGCTCTACGAGCAGTACTTC. It specifies CASSGAYGLYEQYF.

The table lists this clonotype with a few counts. The gene calls are TRBV18 and TRBJ2-7, with TRBD1 matching 9 bases. Germline V gives CDR1 KGHSH, CDR2 LQKENI. J lost 3 bases, V lost 3 bases, and 6 bases had no gene match. The CDR3 is made up of 15 amino acids. The CDR3 spells CASSPAGTGNYEQYF. In DNA form, the CDR3 reads TGTGCCAGCTCACCTGCCGGGACAGGGAACTACGAGCAGTACTTC.

The V gene is TRBV3-1, the J gene TRBJ2-3; D perhaps matches TRBD2 (6 bases). CDR3 length: 18 amino acids. Trimming took off 2 bases at V and 2 bases at J, with 20 bases between the two ends. Germline V CDR1 and CDR2: LGHDT, YNNKEL (reference sequence). The CDR3 DNA follows: TGTGCCAGCAGCCAACCGATTATAGCGGCCCGTCCCACAGATACGCAGTATTTT. Its protein product is CASSQPIIAARPTDTQYF.

V is TRBV5-1 and J is TRBJ2-7, with a weak D call TRBD2 (6 bases). Germline assignment: CDR1 SGHRS and CDR2 YFSETQ. This CDR3 region has 17 residues. The ends were cut back, 3 bases at V and 3 bases at J, with 22 bases in the middle. This chain's CDR3 is CASSSGRNLLEGYEQYF. Written as DNA, the CDR3 is TGCGCCAGCAGCTCGGGACGAAATTTACTGGAGGGCTACGAGCAGTACTTC.

The chain uses TRBV2 and TRBJ2-1; unclear D gene. Germline V gene sequence: CDR1 SNHLY, CDR2 FYNNEI. V was clipped by 6 bases and J by 10 bases, with 13 bases between them. This CDR3 region has 12 residues. In DNA, the CDR3 is TGTGCCAGCAGCCGGCCCTTTCGAGAGCAGTTCTTC. It codes for CASSRPFREQFF.

This clonotype was seen ten or more times. The chain combines TRBV29-1 with TRBJ2-7, with D perhaps matching TRBD1 or TRBD2 (7 bases each). The ends were cut back, 4 bases at V and 2 bases at J, with 12 bases in the middle. Germline V gene sequence: CDR1 SQVTM, CDR2 ANQGSEA. This CDR3 comprises 13 residues. The chain's CDR3 is CSVGGGGAYEQYF. CDR3 DNA sequence: TGCAGCGTTGGGGGAGGGGGCGCCTACGAGCAGTACTTC.

This clonotype has more than one count but fewer than ten. The chain combines TRBV19 with TRBJ2-3; 8 bases are shared with TRBD1. Germline V lookup: CDR1 LNHDA, CDR2 SQIVND (reference sequence). CDR3 size: 15 residues. Trimming removed 6 bases from V and 2 bases from J; junction bases left unmatched: 7. CDR3 residues: CASRRQGFTTDTQYF. Written as DNA, the CDR3 is TGTGCCAGTAGGAGACAGGGGTTTACCACAGATACGCAGTATTTT.

This clonotype appeared many times. The rearrangement joins TRBV29-1 to TRBJ2-2, with 8 bases identical to TRBD2. This CDR3 region has 15 residues. V shed 7 bases and J 0 bases; nucleotides not matched to a gene: 7. The germline V gene has CDR1 SQVTM and CDR2 ANQGSEA. The chain's CDR3 is CSGVAGTSNTGELFF. The CDR3 nucleotides are TGCAGCGGGGTAGCGGGGACATCGAACACCGGGGAGCTGTTTTTT.

This clonotype was counted many times. This rearrangement joins TRBV12-3 or TRBV12-4 to TRBJ1-3; no firm D call. The length of the CDR3 is 14 residues. With 6 bases removed from V and 0 bases from J, the gap between germline ends came to 9 bases. CDR3 coding DNA: TGTGCCAGCAGCCAGGACCTCTCTGGAAACACCATATATTTT. Protein: CASSQDLSGNTIYF.

This clonotype was counted a few times. The chain links TRBV4-1 to TRBJ1-1; 8 nucleotides match TRBD1. This CDR3 region has 15 residues. With 4 bases clipped from V and 5 bases from J, the junction kept 9 bases outside the gene matches. In germline, CDR1 is MGHRA, CDR2 YSYEKL. Here the CDR3 DNA reads TGCGCCAGCAGCCCCCCGCAGGGGGCCTGGACTGAAGCTTTCTTT. This encodes CASSPPQGAWTEAFF.

There are a few counts of this clonotype. V and J are TRBV28 and TRBJ2-2; 14 nucleotides align to TRBD2. CDR3 length: 19 residues. V was pared by 3 bases and J by 0 bases, with 6 bases of the junction left unmatched. Germline CDR1 and CDR2: MDHEN and SYDVKM. The CDR3 DNA reads TGTGCCAGCAGTTTTCCGGGACTAGCGGGAGCGGCGAACACCGGGGAGCTGTTTTTT. Amino acid sequence: CASSFPGLAGAANTGELFF.

The chain employs TRBV27 and TRBJ2-5; the D is unclear. Germline values: CDR1 MNHEY, CDR2 SMNVEV (reference sequence). The CDR3 has 16 residues. V lost 4 bases and J lost 2, with 17 bases in between. This chain's CDR3 is CASSSSLGMSQETQYF. CDR3 sequence (DNA): TGTGCCAGCAGTTCGTCCCTAGGGATGAGTCAAGAGACCCAGTACTTC.

The chain couples TRBV11-2 to TRBJ2-1; a possible D gene is TRBD2 (6 bases). Trimming pared 5 bases from V and 4 bases from J, leaving 18 bases between. The germline V gene has CDR1 SGHAT and CDR2 FQNNGV. CDR3 size: 16 residues. Here the CDR3 reads CASSRLRGNRYNEQFF. The DNA of the CDR3 is TGTGCCAGCAGCCGATTACGGGGGAATAGGTACAATGAGCAGTTCTTC.

This clonotype was detected only a few times. The chain recombines TRBV5-1 with TRBJ2-1, with a possible D match to TRBD2 (6 bases). This CDR3 has 16 amino acids. CDR1 and CDR2 from the germline V gene are SGHRS and YFSETQ. V was trimmed by 0 bases and J by 8 bases, leaving 18 bases between them. As DNA, the CDR3 is TGCGCCAGCAGCTTGGCACCGGGACTTCAGACAGATGAGCAGTTCTTC. Translated, it gives CASSLAPGLQTDEQFF.

This sequence joins TRBV5-1 and TRBJ2-3; D is unclear. Trimming took 7 bases from V and 0 from J, leaving 12 bases between them. The V gene's germline CDR1 is SGHRS and CDR2 YFSETQ. The CDR3 extends over 14 amino acids. The CDR3 sequence: CASYQERSTDTQYF. The CDR3 DNA reads TGCGCCAGCTACCAGGAACGGAGCACAGATACGCAGTATTTT. The entire variable domain, with the rest obtained from reference TRBV5-1 and TRBJ2-3, is as follows: KAGVTQTPRYLIKTRGQQVTLSCSPISGHRSVSWYQQTPGQGLQFLFEYFSETQRNKGNFPGRFSGRQFSNSRSEMNVSTLELGDSALYLCASYQERSTDTQYFGPGTRLTVL.

This clonotype was found a few times. The chain uses TRBV29-1 and TRBJ2-1; a possible D gene is TRBD1 (6 bases). The CDR3 covers 15 residues. The germline V gene encodes CDR1 SQVTM and CDR2 ANQGSEA. V was shortened by 3 bases and J by 1 base, with 13 bases between the two germline ends. The CDR3 loop reads CSVEGTSSSYNEQFF. The CDR3 nucleotides are TGCAGCGTTGAGGGGACATCATCATCCTACAATGAGCAGTTCTTC.